These 16 T cell receptor beta chains share one sample of origin, sequenced in a study of OX40 agonist ivuxolimab in advanced cancers. Produced via immunoSEQ multiplex PCR; TCRdb's table is partial and in-frame only. The repertoire holds tens of thousands of clones, with around 84% as singletons. This material consisted of CD4+ or CD8+ T cells sorted from blood, taken in a trial of the OX40 agonist ivuxolimab. Every receptor here comes from an adult with an advanced solid tumor such as melanoma, head and neck, liver or kidney cancer.

This clone was observed a single time. The gene calls are TRBV9 and TRBJ2-5; 11 nucleotides match TRBD2. The J segment lost 2 bases and the V segment lost 4 bases, leaving 10 bases of the junction unmatched. The CDR3 covers 17 residues. CDR1 SGDLS and CDR2 YYNGEE come from the germline V gene. CDR3 region: CASSLGRRLAGQETQYF. The CDR3 DNA follows: TGTGCCAGCAGCCTTGGGCGTAGACTAGCGGGGCAAGAGACCCAGTACTTC.

This clone has a single count. V usage is TRBV6-1 and J usage is TRBJ1-2; TRBD1 is a possible D gene (6 bases). Trimming shortened V by 2 bases and J by 6 bases, and 13 bases separated the two germline ends. In germline, CDR1 is MNHNS, CDR2 SASEGT. The CDR3 length is 14 residues. This CDR3 reads CASSEMGGFDGYTF. CDR3 in DNA: TGTGCCAGCAGTGAAATGGGGGGCTTTGATGGCTACACCTTC.

In regard to this clone: The sample contains more than one DNA sequence encoding this CDR3. CDR3 DNA: TGTGCCTGGTCATCCAGTCTCGGAGGGCTCAACTACGAGCAGTACTTC. Protein product: CAWSSSLGGLNYEQYF. V usage is TRBV30 and J usage is TRBJ2-7; a possible D gene is TRBD2 (6 bases). The CDR3 totals 16 residues. V shed 5 bases and J shed 3 bases, with 23 bases lying between them. In germline, CDR1 is GTSNPN, CDR2 SVGIG (reference sequence). Complete variable domain (other parts from reference TRBV30 and TRBJ2-7): SQTIHQWPATLVQPVGSPLSLECTVEGTSNPNLYWYRQAAGRGLQLLFYSVGIGQISSEVPQNLSASRPQDRQFILSSKKLLLSDSGFYLCAWSSSLGGLNYEQYFGPGTRLTVT.

This clone appeared once. The chain carries TRBV15 and TRBJ1-2; 8 bases line up with TRBD1. The germline gives CDR1 LNHNV, CDR2 YYDKDF (reference sequence). The CDR3 extends over 15 amino acids. Trimming removed 0 bases from V and 7 bases from J; junction bases left unmatched: 7. The CDR3 protein is CATSRDRGPGFGYTF. Here the CDR3 DNA reads TGTGCCACCAGCAGAGACAGGGGGCCTGGCTTTGGCTACACCTTC.

To note about this clone: The sample holds other DNA sequences that translate to the same CDR3. The chain is built from TRBV7-3 and TRBJ1-2; weak D call: TRBD1 (5 bases). Between the trimmed V and J ends, which lost 0 bases and 8 bases, there was a span of 22 bases. This CDR3 contains 17 residues. Germline V gives CDR1 SGHTA, CDR2 FQGTGA. The DNA of the CDR3 is TGTGCCAGCAGCTTAACGGGGCAGCGCGGGCGGGGGTTAGGCTACACCTTC. It yields the protein CASSLTGQRGRGLGYTF.

This clone was detected only a few times. The gene calls are TRBV10-3 and TRBJ2-3; TRBD1 matches 9 bases. The CDR3 is made up of 15 amino acids. Germline V lookup: CDR1 ENHRY, CDR2 SYGVKD. Losses at the gene ends were 8 bases for V and 1 base for J; bases not matched to a gene: 7. The CDR3 DNA sequence: TGTGCCATCGCCCCAGGGACAGGGCGCACAGATACGCAGTATTTT. Translated: CAIAPGTGRTDTQYF.

V is TRBV6-5 and J is TRBJ2-7; tentatively, D is TRBD1 or TRBD2 (5 bases each). V was trimmed by 8 bases and J by 5 bases, leaving 16 bases between them. CDR3 length equals 13 residues. Germline V CDR1 and CDR2: MNHEY, SVGAGI. The CDR3: CASGAGTPNEQYF. Here the CDR3 DNA reads TGTGCCAGCGGGGCCGGGACCCCGAACGAGCAGTACTTC.

The chain couples TRBV6-5 to TRBJ1-2, with 8 nucleotides matching TRBD1. Germline assignment: CDR1 MNHEY and CDR2 SVGAGI. After removal of 6 bases from V and 10 bases from J, the junction contained 4 bases not matched to a gene. The CDR3 has 11 residues. CDR3 sequence: CASRRQGAYTF. As DNA, the CDR3 is TGTGCCAGCAGGCGTCAGGGGGCCTACACCTTC.

This chain connects TRBV30 to TRBJ2-1; TRBD1 or TRBD2 may be the D gene (5 bases each). With 2 bases removed from V and 0 bases from J, the gap between germline ends came to 11 bases. The CDR3 loop spans 15 amino acids. The germline CDR1 and CDR2 sequences are GTSNPN and SVGIG (reference sequence). CDR3 sequence reads: CAWSPGTTSYNEQFF. Written as DNA, the CDR3 is TGTGCCTGGAGTCCCGGGACGACCTCCTACAATGAGCAGTTCTTC.

The rearrangement uses TRBV11-3 and TRBJ1-2; the D gene is possibly TRBD1 (5 bases). The CDR3 is 14 residues long. CDR1 is SGHNT, CDR2 YENEEA, per germline. V dropped 0 bases and J dropped 4 bases, with 9 bases sitting between them. CDR3 loop: CASSLEGGTYGYTF. DNA of the CDR3: TGTGCCAGCAGCTTAGAGGGGGGAACCTATGGCTACACCTTC.

The rearrangement uses TRBV5-1 and TRBJ1-3; maybe TRBD1 (5 bases). The CDR3 sequence is 15 residues long. Trimming shortened V by 3 bases and J by 1 base, and 11 bases separated the two germline ends. Per germline, CDR1 SGHRS and CDR2 YFSETQ. This CDR3 reads CASSSLGGSGNTIYF. The DNA of the CDR3 is TGCGCCAGCAGCTCCCTGGGGGGTTCTGGAAACACCATATATTTT.

The rearrangement links TRBV5-1 to TRBJ2-1; 8 nucleotides match TRBD1. CDR1 is SGHRS and CDR2 is YFSETQ in the germline V gene. This CDR3 region has 15 residues. V shed 4 bases, J shed 2 bases, and the junction held 5 bases outside the gene matches. The CDR3 is CASSTGGSTYNEQFF. The CDR3 nucleotides are TGCGCCAGCAGCACAGGGGGGTCGACCTACAATGAGCAGTTCTTC.

The rearrangement joins TRBV6-5 to TRBJ1-5; D call uncertain. Trimming removed 6 bases at V and 0 bases at J, with 6 bases between. Germline V lookup: CDR1 MNHEY, CDR2 SVGAGI. The CDR3 extends over 13 amino acids. The CDR3 DNA is TGTGCCAGCAGACTCAATAGCAATCAGCCCCAGCATTTT. It codes for CASRLNSNQPQHF.

The rearrangement links TRBV6-5 to TRBJ2-3; perhaps TRBD2 as D (5 bases). The V end was cut by 6 bases, the J end by 6 bases, with 10 bases between. Germline V gene sequence: CDR1 MNHEY, CDR2 SVGAGI. The CDR3 sequence is 12 residues long. Here the CDR3 reads CASSPTGDTQYF. Here the CDR3 DNA reads TGTGCCAGCAGCCCTACGGGGGATACGCAGTATTTT.

In this sample, this clone turned up a few times. The genes are TRBV4-1 and TRBJ1-1, with TRBD1 identical over 7 bases. The CDR3 covers 16 residues. Germline trimming cut 3 bases from V and 2 bases from J; bases unmatched to any gene: 9. Germline V gene data show CDR1 as MGHRA and CDR2 as YSYEKL. Here the CDR3 reads CASSQGGTAFNTEAFF. The CDR3 DNA reads TGCGCCAGCAGCCAGGGGGGGACAGCGTTCAACACTGAAGCTTTCTTT.

The chain links TRBV5-6 to TRBJ2-1; TRBD2 agrees at 7 bases. The CDR3 has 16 residues. The germline V gene encodes CDR1 SGHDT and CDR2 YYEEEE. The trim removed 0 bases at V and 3 bases at J, leaving 6 bases unmatched. The CDR3 DNA reads TGTGCCAGCAGCTTGGATACGGGAGGAAACTACAATGAGCAGTTCTTC. Its protein is CASSLDTGGNYNEQFF.